Given below is one T cell receptor (beta chain) in context. Unique molecular identifiers were attached to individual cDNA molecules. In TCRdb, the 5' RACE reads were re-called with MiXCR into one record per CDR3 protein. The sample has 80,000 to 95,000 distinct CDR3 sequences; 9% to 15% are singletons. Germline V gives CDR1 DFQATT, CDR2 SNEGSKA (reference sequence). There are 14 residues in the CDR3. Trimming removed 1 base from V and 5 bases from J, with 9 bases in between. These data originate in a study of early T cells in non-severe SARS-CoV-2 infection. J is TRBJ1-6 and V is TRBV20-1, with D unclear. The TCR comes from an adult who was a healthcare worker with PCR-confirmed SARS-CoV-2 infection or an uninfected control (not recorded which). Sequences were obtained from whole blood. The CDR3 DNA sequence: TGCAGTGCTAGAGGGGCAGCTGATAATTCACCCCTCCACTTT. It encodes CSARGAADNSPLHF.